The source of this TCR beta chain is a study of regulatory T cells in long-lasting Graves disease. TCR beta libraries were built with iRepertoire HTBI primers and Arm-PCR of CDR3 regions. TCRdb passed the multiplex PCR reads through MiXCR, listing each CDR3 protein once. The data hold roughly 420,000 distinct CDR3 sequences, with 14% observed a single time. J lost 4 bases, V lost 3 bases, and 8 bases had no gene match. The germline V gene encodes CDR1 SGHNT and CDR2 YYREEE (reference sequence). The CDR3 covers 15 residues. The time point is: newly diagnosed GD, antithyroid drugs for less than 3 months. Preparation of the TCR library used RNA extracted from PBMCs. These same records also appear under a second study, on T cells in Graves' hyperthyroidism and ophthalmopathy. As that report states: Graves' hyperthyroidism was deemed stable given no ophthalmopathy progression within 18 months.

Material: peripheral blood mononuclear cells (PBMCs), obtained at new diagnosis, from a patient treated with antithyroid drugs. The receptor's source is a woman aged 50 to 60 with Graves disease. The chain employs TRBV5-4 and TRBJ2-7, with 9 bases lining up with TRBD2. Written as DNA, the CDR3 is TGTGCCAGCAGCTCACCGGGACTAGCTTTGTACGAGCAGTACTTC. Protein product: CASSSPGLALYEQYF.